This T cell receptor beta chain was sequenced in a study of T-cell reconstitution after alpha-beta-depleted transplantation in children. Overall study results and limits: Roughly two months post-transplant, alpha-beta T cells reportedly originated from several hundred graft clones that had expanded. Surviving recipient T cells and thymic progenitors accounted for the high day-60 TCRbeta diversity observed in some patients. Newly generated T cells supplied most T-cell counts and diversity one year post-transplant.

This CDR3 comprises 17 residues. Per the germline V gene, CDR1 is LGHDT and CDR2 is YNNKEL (reference sequence). Trimming cost V 6 bases and J 1 base, with 19 bases left between them. This sample's TCRbeta library carried unique molecular identifier barcodes. TCRdb analysed the PCR reads with MiXCR anew, one entry per CDR3 protein. The sample has 700,000 to 850,000 distinct CDR3 sequences; 15% to 20% are singletons. This clonotype was detected only a few times. Its antigen is undetermined. The chain has TRBV3-1 and TRBJ2-4; tentative D call: TRBD1 (6 bases). The TCR originated in a male patient younger than 18 who had a stem cell transplant for acute lymphoblastic leukemia, so the T cells may come from the graft donor. Here the sequenced sample was PBMCs, mostly from graft donor cells, taken 360 days after TCRalphabeta/CD19-depleted stem cell transplant. CDR3 in amino acids: CASRSGTPVPAKNIQYF. The CDR3 region has the DNA TGTGCCAGCAGATCCGGGACACCCGTTCCTGCCAAAAACATTCAGTACTTC.